These 5 T cell receptor beta chains share one sample of origin, sequenced in a study of blood T cell repertoires in COVID-19. Clones were read by immunoSEQ multiplex PCR, and TCRdb kept only the in-frame ones, dropping some. The data show roughly 13,000 clones, under 80% seen once. Sequenced input: peripheral blood. Receptors were obtained from a human donor in a cohort sampled during active COVID-19.

The rearrangement uses TRBV7-2 and TRBJ2-3, with 8 positions matching TRBD2. The CDR3 consists of 16 residues. Germline lookup yields CDR1 SGHTA and CDR2 FQGNSA. V lost 2 bases, J lost 7 bases, and 11 bases stayed unmatched. The CDR3 loop reads CASSLIPGGEGNTQYF. The CDR3, as DNA: TGTGCCAGCAGCTTAATCCCGGGGGGGGAGGGAAATACGCAGTATTTT.

V is TRBV12-3 or TRBV12-4 and J is TRBJ1-2; D is uncertain. The length of the CDR3 is 12 residues. Deletions cut 3 bases from V and 4 bases from J, with 6 bases between. CDR3 region: CASSLAVYGYTF. The CDR3 nucleotides read TGTGCCAGCAGTTTGGCCGTCTATGGCTACACCTTC.

This clone was detected only once. One end of the junction fails to match germline, which may point to a read error. The chain couples TRBV19 to TRBJ2-1; no firm D call. Germline V gives CDR1 LNHDA, CDR2 SQIVND (reference sequence). The CDR3 consists of 11 residues. CDR3 in DNA: TGTGCCAGTAGTAACTACGATGAGCAGTTCTTC. It encodes CASSNYDEQFF.

This rearrangement joins TRBV14 to TRBJ2-1; 14 bases align to TRBD2. After removal of 5 bases from V and 7 bases from J, the junction contained 4 bases not matched to a gene. The V gene's germline CDR1 is SGHDN and CDR2 FVKESK. CDR3 length: 15 amino acids. CDR3 nucleotide sequence: TGTGCCAGCAGCACGCGGACTAGCGGGGGGAATGAGCAGTTCTTC. Its protein is CASSTRTSGGNEQFF.

This chain uses TRBV7-9 with TRBJ1-2, with D perhaps matching TRBD1 (6 bases). The CDR3 runs 15 residues. Germline values: CDR1 SEHNR, CDR2 FQNEAQ (reference sequence). The V and J ends lost 1 base and 3 bases respectively, with 12 bases between them. CDR3 DNA: TGTGCCAGCAGCTTAGGGCAGGGGCCTTACTATGGCTACACCTTC. Translating it yields CASSLGQGPYYGYTF.